The subject of this entry is one T cell receptor beta chain. Its antigen is still unknown. Base qualities are not at hand, and no much larger clone is one base apart. CDR1 and CDR2 are drawn from the germline V gene: SQVTM, ANQGSEA. V is reduced by 4 bases and J by 1 base, leaving a spacing of 11 bases between them. The CDR3 covers 14 residues, taking in both the cysteine and the phenylalanine. Just CDR3 DNA is preserved here, 42 bases in frame from base 1. Genomic DNA served as template for TCR beta VDJ combination and CDR3 sequence profiling. An Illumina HiSeq 2000 was used for TCR repertoire sequencing. Per the source publication's procedure: Repertoire assessment relied on Simpson's diversity index, CDR3 size and DJ length profiles, and TRBV/TRBJ rearrangement plots. Whichever DNA sequence was most abundant in the deep sequencing data was defined as the immunodominant clone. CDR3 amino acid sequences were screened for sharing across subjects and compared with published repertoires and the VDJdb database. The public reads were run again by TCRdb, first through fastp at Q25 and then through MiXCR, and only productive beta chains were kept. Merged by CDR3 protein, the rows form single entries marked with the most common genes and DNA. TCRdb's processing, not the authors' own work, is the source of the V and J calls. In this sample the table shows some 290,000 distinct CDR3 sequences, 55% to 60% of which occur a single time. Approximately 8.2% of the sample is held by the ten biggest clonotypes.

In this study, sorted CD4+ and CD8+ T cells from the blood of healthy subjects and of severe aplastic anemia patients had their TCR repertoires deep-sequenced. Ficoll-Paque density gradient centrifugation was used to isolate peripheral blood mononuclear cells. Before DNA extraction, CD4+ and CD8+ T cells were sorted with FACS or magnetic beads. The entry originates in a study of CD8+CD57+ T cells in acquired aplastic anemia (dated by TCRdb to the late 2010s). Looking at the study overall: On average, sorted CD4+ and CD8+ cells yielded around 3.4 ug of extracted DNA, with a range of 0.2 to 27.4 ug.

What the study reported, not specific to this receptor: Twenty-nine CD8+ CDR3 sequences were found in both patients and controls but appeared to be highly expressed in patients and within the immunodominant clones of the patients. Patients and healthy controls showed no significant difference in CD8+ Simpson's diversity (P=0.060).

The sequencing input was sorted CD4+, CD8+, or CD8+CD57+ T cells (not recorded which) from PBMCs. The origin of this receptor is a human donor with severe aplastic anemia or a healthy control (not recorded which). This chain is built from TRBV29-1 and TRBJ1-5; TRBD1 is a possible D gene, resting on 5 matching bases. The nucleotides read TGCAGCGTTGGGGAGGGGTACAGCAATCAGCCCCAGCATTTT. Translated, this is CSVGEGYSNQPQHF.